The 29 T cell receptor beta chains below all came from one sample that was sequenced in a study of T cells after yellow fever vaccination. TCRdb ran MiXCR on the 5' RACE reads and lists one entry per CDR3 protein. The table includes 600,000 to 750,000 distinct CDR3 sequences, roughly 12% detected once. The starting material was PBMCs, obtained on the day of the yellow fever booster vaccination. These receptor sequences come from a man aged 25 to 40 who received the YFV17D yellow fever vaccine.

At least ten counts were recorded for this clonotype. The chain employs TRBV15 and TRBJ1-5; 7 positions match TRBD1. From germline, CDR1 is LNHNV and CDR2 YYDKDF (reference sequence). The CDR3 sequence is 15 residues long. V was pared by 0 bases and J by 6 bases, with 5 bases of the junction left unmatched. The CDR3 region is CATSRDPGGGQPQHF. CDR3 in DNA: TGTGCCACCAGCAGAGATCCAGGGGGGGGTCAGCCCCAGCATTTT.

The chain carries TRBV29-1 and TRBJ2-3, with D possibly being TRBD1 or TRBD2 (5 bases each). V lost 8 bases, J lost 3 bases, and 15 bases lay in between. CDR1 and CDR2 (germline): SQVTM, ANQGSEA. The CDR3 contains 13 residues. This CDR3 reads CSSTGTSTDTQYF. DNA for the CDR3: TGCAGCTCGACCGGGACCTCGACAGATACGCAGTATTTT.

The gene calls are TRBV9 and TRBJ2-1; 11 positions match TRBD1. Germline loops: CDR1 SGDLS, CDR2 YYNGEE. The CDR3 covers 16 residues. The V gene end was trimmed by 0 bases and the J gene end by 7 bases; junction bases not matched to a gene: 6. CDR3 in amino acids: CASSVVGTGGGNEQFF. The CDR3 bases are TGTGCCAGCAGCGTAGTCGGGACAGGGGGGGGGAATGAGCAGTTCTTC.

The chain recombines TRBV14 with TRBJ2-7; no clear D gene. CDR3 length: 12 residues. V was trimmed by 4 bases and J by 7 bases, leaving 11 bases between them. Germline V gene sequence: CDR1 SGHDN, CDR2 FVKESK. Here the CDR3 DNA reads TGTGCCAGCAGCCCCTGGGATAGAGAGCAGTACTTC. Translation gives CASSPWDREQYF.

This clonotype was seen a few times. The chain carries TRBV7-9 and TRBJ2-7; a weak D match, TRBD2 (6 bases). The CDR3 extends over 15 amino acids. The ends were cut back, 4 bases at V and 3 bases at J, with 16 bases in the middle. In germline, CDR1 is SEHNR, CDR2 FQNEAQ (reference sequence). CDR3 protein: CASSSGGSGYYEQYF. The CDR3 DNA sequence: TGTGCCAGCAGCTCCGGGGGATCGGGCTACTACGAGCAGTACTTC.

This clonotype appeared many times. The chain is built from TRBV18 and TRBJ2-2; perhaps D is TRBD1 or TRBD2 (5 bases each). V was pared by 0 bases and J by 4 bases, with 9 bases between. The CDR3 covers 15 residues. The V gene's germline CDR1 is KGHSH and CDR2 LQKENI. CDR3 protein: CASSPPTGTTGELFF. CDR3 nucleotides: TGTGCCAGCTCACCACCGACGGGGACCACCGGGGAGCTGTTTTTT.

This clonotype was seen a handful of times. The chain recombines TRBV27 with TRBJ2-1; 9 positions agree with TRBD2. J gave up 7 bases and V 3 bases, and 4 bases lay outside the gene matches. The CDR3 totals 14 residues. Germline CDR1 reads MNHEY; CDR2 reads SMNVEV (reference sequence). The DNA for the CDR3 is TGTGCCAGCAGTTTTGCTAGCGGGACGAATGAGCAGTTCTTC. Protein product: CASSFASGTNEQFF.

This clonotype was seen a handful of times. The CDR3 region has the DNA TGTGCCAGCAGCCAAAAAAGCGGGAGGAACGAGCAGTACTTC. The encoded protein is CASSQKSGRNEQYF. The chain joins TRBV3-1 to TRBJ2-7; TRBD2 matches 9 bases. V gave up 2 bases and J gave up 5 bases; unmatched junction bases: 4. CDR3 length equals 14 residues. Germline V gene data show CDR1 as LGHDT and CDR2 as YNNKEL (reference sequence).

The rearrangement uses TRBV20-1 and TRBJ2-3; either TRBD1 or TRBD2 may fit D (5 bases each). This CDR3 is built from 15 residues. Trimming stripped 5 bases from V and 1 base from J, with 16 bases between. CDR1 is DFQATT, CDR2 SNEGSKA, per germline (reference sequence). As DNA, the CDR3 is TGCAGTGCTCCAAATTCCGGGACCGGCACAGATACGCAGTATTTT. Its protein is CSAPNSGTGTDTQYF.

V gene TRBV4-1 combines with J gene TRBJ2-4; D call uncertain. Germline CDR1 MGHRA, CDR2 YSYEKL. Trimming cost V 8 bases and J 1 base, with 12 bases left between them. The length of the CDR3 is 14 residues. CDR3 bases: TGCGCCAGCCAAGTAGAGTTTGCCAAAAACATTCAGTACTTC. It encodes CASQVEFAKNIQYF.

CDR3 sequence (DNA): TGTGCCAGCAGCCACCCCGTCGGAGGCATTCACCCGACCTGGACCCGGGAAAACATTCAGTACTTC. Translating gives CASSHPVGGIHPTWTRENIQYF. This chain joins TRBV3-1 and TRBJ2-4, with a tentative D call TRBD2 (5 bases). This CDR3 is built from 22 residues. The V gene's germline CDR1 is LGHDT and CDR2 YNNKEL (reference sequence). V was cut by 3 bases and J by 5 bases, with 35 bases left in between.

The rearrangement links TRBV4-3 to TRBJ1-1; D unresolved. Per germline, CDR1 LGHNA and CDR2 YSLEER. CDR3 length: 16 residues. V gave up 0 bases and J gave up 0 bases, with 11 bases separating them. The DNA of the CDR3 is TGCGCCAGCAGCCAAGAGGGAAACAGCTTGAACACTGAAGCTTTCTTT. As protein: CASSQEGNSLNTEAFF.

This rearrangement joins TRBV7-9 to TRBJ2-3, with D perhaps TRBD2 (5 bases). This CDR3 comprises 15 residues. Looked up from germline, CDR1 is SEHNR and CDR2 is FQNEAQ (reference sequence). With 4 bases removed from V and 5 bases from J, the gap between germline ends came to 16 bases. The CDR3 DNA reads TGTGCCAGCAGCTCGGAGGCAGCCAAAGGAGATACGCAGTATTTT. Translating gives CASSSEAAKGDTQYF.

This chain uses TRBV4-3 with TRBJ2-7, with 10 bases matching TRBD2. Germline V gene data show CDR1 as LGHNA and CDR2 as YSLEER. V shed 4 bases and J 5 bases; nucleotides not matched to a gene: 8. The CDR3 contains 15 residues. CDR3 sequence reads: CASSLFTSGKNEQYF. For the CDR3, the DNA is TGCGCCAGCAGCCTATTTACTAGCGGGAAGAACGAGCAGTACTTC.

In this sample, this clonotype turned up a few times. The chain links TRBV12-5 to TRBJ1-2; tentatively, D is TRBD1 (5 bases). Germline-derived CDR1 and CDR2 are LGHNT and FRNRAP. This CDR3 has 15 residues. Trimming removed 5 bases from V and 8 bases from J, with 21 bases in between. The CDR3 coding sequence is TGTGCTAGTGGTACCGGGGACGGTTCGCTAATAGGCTACACCTTC. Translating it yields CASGTGDGSLIGYTF.

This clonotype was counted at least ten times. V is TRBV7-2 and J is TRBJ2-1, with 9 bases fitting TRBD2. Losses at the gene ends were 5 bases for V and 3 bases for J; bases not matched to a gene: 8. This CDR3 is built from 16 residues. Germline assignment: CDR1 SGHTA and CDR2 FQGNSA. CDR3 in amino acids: CASSRLAGFYYNEQFF. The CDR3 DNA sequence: TGTGCCAGCAGCCGTCTAGCGGGATTCTACTACAATGAGCAGTTCTTC.

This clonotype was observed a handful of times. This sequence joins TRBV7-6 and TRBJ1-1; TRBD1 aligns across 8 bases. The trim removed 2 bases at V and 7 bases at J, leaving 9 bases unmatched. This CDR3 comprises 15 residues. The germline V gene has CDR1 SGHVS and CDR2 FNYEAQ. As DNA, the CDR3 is TGTGCCAGCAGCTTATCGACAGGGGCCCCCTATGAAGCTTTCTTT. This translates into CASSLSTGAPYEAFF.

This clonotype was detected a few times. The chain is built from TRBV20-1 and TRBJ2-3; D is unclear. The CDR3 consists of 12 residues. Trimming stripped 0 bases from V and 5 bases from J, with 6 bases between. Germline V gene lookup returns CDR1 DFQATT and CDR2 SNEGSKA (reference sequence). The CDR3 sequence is CSARDRGDTQYF. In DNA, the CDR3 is TGCAGTGCTAGAGATAGAGGAGATACGCAGTATTTT.

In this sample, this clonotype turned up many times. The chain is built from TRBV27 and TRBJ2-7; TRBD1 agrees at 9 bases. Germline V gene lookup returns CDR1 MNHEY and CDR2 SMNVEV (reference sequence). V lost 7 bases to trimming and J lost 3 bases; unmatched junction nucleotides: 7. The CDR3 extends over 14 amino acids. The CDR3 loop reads CASTLLGQGYEQYF. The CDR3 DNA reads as TGTGCCAGCACCCTCCTGGGACAGGGCTACGAGCAGTACTTC.

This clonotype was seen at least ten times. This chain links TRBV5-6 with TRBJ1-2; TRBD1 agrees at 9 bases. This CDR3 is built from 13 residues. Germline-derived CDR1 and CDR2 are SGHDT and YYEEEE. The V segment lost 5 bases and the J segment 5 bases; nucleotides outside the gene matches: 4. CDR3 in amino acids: CASRGQGGYGYTF. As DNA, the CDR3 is TGTGCCAGCAGGGGACAGGGCGGTTATGGCTACACCTTC.

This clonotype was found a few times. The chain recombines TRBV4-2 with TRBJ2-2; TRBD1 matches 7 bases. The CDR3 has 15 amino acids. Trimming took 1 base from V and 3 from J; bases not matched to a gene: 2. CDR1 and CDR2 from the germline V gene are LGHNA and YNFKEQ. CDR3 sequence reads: CASSQVGTDTGELFF. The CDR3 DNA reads TGTGCCAGCAGCCAAGTGGGGACAGACACCGGGGAGCTGTTTTTT.

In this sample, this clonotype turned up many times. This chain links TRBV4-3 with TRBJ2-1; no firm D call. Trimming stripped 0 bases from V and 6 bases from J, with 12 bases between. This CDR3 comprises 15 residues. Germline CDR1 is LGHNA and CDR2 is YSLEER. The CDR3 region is CASSQEALRVNEQFF. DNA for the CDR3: TGCGCCAGCAGCCAAGAAGCATTGCGCGTCAATGAGCAGTTCTTC.

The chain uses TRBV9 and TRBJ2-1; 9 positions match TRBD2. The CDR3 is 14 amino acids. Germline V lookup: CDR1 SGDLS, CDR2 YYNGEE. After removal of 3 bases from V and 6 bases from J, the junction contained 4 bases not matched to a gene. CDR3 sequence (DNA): TGTGCCAGCAGCGCCACTAGCGGGCTCAATGAGCAGTTCTTC. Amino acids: CASSATSGLNEQFF. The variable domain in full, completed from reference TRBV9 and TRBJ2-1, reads DSGVTQTPKHLITATGQRVTLRCSPRSGDLSVYWYQQSLDQGLQFLIQYYNGEERAKGNILERFSAQQFPDLHSELNLSSLELGDSALYFCASSATSGLNEQFFGPGTRLTVL.

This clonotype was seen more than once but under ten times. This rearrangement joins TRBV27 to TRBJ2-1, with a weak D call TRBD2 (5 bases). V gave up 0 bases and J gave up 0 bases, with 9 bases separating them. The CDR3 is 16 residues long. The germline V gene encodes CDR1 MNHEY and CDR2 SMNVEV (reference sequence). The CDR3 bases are TGTGCCAGCAGTTTATCGTTCGGGAACTCCTACAATGAGCAGTTCTTC. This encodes CASSLSFGNSYNEQFF.

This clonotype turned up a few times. CDR3 sequence reads: CASSLLSSGNTIYF. As DNA, the CDR3 is TGTGCCAGCAGCTTACTGAGCTCTGGAAACACCATATATTTT. The chain has TRBV7-8 and TRBJ1-3; D remains unclear. Trimming removed 2 bases at V and 0 bases at J, with 5 bases between. This CDR3 spans 14 amino acids. Germline V gene lookup returns CDR1 SGHVS and CDR2 FQNEAQ.

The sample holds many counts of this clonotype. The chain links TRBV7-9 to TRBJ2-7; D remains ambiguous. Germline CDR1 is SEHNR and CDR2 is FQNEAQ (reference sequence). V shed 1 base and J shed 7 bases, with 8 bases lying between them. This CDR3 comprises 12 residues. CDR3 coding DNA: TGTGCCAGCAGCTTAGGACTCGGGGAGCAGTACTTC. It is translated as CASSLGLGEQYF.

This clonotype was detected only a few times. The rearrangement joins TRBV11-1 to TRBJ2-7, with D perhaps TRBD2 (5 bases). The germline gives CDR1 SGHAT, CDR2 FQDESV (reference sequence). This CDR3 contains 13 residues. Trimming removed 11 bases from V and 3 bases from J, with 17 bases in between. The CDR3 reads CALLKGADYEQYF. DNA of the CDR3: TGTGCCCTACTAAAGGGAGCGGACTACGAGCAGTACTTC. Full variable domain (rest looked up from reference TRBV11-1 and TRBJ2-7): EAEVAQSPRYKITEKSQAVAFWCDPISGHATLYWYRQILGQGPELLVQFQDESVVDDSQLPKDRFSAERLKGVDSTLKIQPAELGDSAMYLCALLKGADYEQYFGPGTRLTVT.

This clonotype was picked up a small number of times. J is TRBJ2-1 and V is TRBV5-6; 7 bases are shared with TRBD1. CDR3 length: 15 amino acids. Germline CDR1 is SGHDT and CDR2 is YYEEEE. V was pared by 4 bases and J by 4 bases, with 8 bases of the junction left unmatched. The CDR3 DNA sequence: TGTGCCAGCAGCCCCGGGACAGCTTTATACAATGAGCAGTTCTTC. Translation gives CASSPGTALYNEQFF.

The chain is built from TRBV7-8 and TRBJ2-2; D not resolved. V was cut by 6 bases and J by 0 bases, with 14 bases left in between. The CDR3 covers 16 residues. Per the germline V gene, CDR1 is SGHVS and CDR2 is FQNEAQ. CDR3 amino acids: CASRPGRTANTGELFF. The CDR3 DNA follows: TGTGCCAGCAGACCTGGACGGACCGCGAACACCGGGGAGCTGTTTTTT.